These T cell receptor beta chains were read from a single sample in a study of chemoradiotherapy in HPV16-positive cancers. Clones were read by immunoSEQ multiplex PCR, and TCRdb kept only the in-frame ones, dropping some. The sample shows 25,000 to 30,000 clones, about 94% of them seen only once. The sample in question was blood, obtained from a patient who underwent chemoradiotherapy. The receptors originated from a human donor with HPV-associated anogenital cancer. CDR3s include the opening cysteine and the closing phenylalanine or tryptophan. Fields, in order: CDR3 protein, CDR3 DNA, J gene, D gene, clone size, V gene. A D gene is named only where the DNA matches it firmly. The size entry is marked missing in some rows and otherwise reads once, few, many or a size class.

CDR3: CASSFLASTDTQYF
DNA: TGCGCCAGCAGCTTTCTAGCAAGCACAGATACGCAGTATTTT
J: TRBJ2-3
D: NA
size: once
V: TRBV10-2

CDR3: CASRDRGQGNQPQHF
DNA: TGTGCCAGTAGAGACAGGGGGCAGGGCAATCAGCCCCAGCATTTT
J: TRBJ1-5
D: TRBD1
size: NA
V: TRBV19

CDR3: CASSQDRPVSTTGELFF
DNA: TGCGCCAGCAGCCAGGACAGGCCGGTGTCTACCACCGGGGAGCTGTTTTTT
J: TRBJ2-2
D: TRBD1
size: NA
V: TRBV4-3

CDR3: CASSWGAGDASTDTQYF
DNA: TGCGCCAGCAGCTGGGGAGCGGGGGACGCAAGCACAGATACGCAGTATTTT
J: TRBJ2-3
D: TRBD2
size: NA
V: TRBV5-1

CDR3: CATRNPKGQGEGQPQHF
DNA: TGTGCCACCAGAAACCCGAAGGGACAGGGAGAAGGCCAGCCCCAGCATTTT
J: TRBJ1-5
D: TRBD1
size: NA
V: TRBV15

CDR3: CASQTSTSGANVLTF
DNA: TGCGCCAGTCAAACATCCACCTCTGGGGCCAACGTCCTGACTTTC
J: TRBJ2-6
D: NA
size: NA
V: TRBV5-1

CDR3: CASGLSLGGVSYEQYF
DNA: TGTGCTAGTGGTTTGTCATTGGGGGGGGTATCCTACGAGCAGTACTTC
J: TRBJ2-7
D: TRBD2
size: NA
V: TRBV12-5

CDR3: CASSGGTGYSFGAEQFF
DNA: TGTGCCAGCAGCGGCGGGACGGGGTACTCTTTCGGCGCCGAGCAGTTCTTC
J: TRBJ2-1
D: NA
size: NA
V: TRBV5-4

CDR3: CASSLGPVLNTEAFF
DNA: TGTGCCAGCAGCTTAGGTCCCGTACTGAACACTGAAGCTTTCTTT
J: TRBJ1-1
D: NA
size: NA
V: TRBV7-2

CDR3: CASGGATSYEKLFF
DNA: TGTGCCAGCGGCGGGGCGACCTCCTATGAAAAACTGTTTTTT
J: TRBJ1-4
D: NA
size: NA
V: TRBV27

CDR3: CASSPVASGGTQYF
DNA: TGTGCCAGCAGCCCAGTGGCTTCAGGGGGAACCCAGTACTTC
J: TRBJ2-5
D: TRBD1
size: NA
V: TRBV11-2

CDR3: CASSPGPNTEAFF
DNA: TGTGCCAGTAGTCCTGGACCGAACACTGAAGCTTTCTTT
J: TRBJ1-1
D: NA
size: NA
V: TRBV19

CDR3: CASSFGRTQYF
DNA: TGTGCCAGCAGTTTCGGTCGGACCCAGTACTTC
J: TRBJ2-5
D: NA
size: NA
V: TRBV28

CDR3: CASSERQSYNEQFF
DNA: TGTGCCAGCAGTGAAAGGCAATCATACAATGAGCAGTTCTTC
J: TRBJ2-1
D: NA
size: NA
V: TRBV2

CDR3: CASSARDSNTIYF
DNA: TGTGCCAGCAGTGCCCGGGACAGCAACACCATATATTTT
J: TRBJ1-3
D: TRBD1
size: NA
V: TRBV6-5

CDR3: CASRIQENTEAFF
DNA: TGTGCCAGCAGGATACAGGAGAACACTGAAGCTTTCTTT
J: TRBJ1-1
D: NA
size: NA
V: TRBV7-2

CDR3: CASSQGTSGTDTQYF
DNA: TGTGCCAGCAGCCAAGGGACTAGCGGCACAGATACGCAGTATTTT
J: TRBJ2-3
D: TRBD2
size: NA
V: TRBV7-2

CDR3: CASSFKVNGNTIYF
DNA: TGTGCCAGCAGCTTTAAGGTTAATGGAAACACCATATATTTT
J: TRBJ1-3
D: NA
size: NA
V: TRBV7-9

CDR3: CASSPGTEAFF
DNA: TGTGCCAGCTCCCCAGGGACTGAAGCTTTCTTT
J: TRBJ1-1
D: NA
size: NA
V: TRBV18

CDR3: CASSPFPGDYEQYF
DNA: TGTGCCAGCTCACCATTTCCCGGGGACTACGAGCAGTACTTC
J: TRBJ2-7
D: NA
size: NA
V: TRBV18

CDR3: CASSRTGGGYTF
DNA: TGTGCCAGCTCGCGGACAGGGGGTGGCTACACCTTC
J: TRBJ1-2
D: TRBD1
size: NA
V: TRBV18

CDR3: CASSEGGQGPYNSPLHF
DNA: TGTGCCAGCAGTGAAGGTGGGCAGGGACCCTATAATTCACCCCTCCACTTT
J: TRBJ1-6
D: NA
size: NA
V: TRBV6-1

CDR3: CASRAGTEYNEQFF
DNA: TGTGCCAGTAGAGCCGGGACAGAATACAATGAGCAGTTCTTC
J: TRBJ2-1
D: TRBD1
size: NA
V: TRBV19

CDR3: CATSGGPEADTQYF
DNA: TGTGCCACCAGCGGGGGCCCGGAGGCAGATACGCAGTATTTT
J: TRBJ2-3
D: NA
size: NA
V: TRBV15

CDR3: CASSSQLAGQGGTQYF
DNA: TGTGCCAGCAGCAGCCAGCTAGCGGGGCAGGGTGGGACCCAGTACTTC
J: TRBJ2-5
D: TRBD2
size: NA
V: TRBV7-2

CDR3: CASSPHLMANTEAFF
DNA: TGTGCCAGCAGCCCACACCTTATGGCGAACACTGAAGCTTTCTTT
J: TRBJ1-1
D: NA
size: few
V: TRBV7-9

CDR3: CASSRLGEGETQYF
DNA: TGTGCCAGCAGCCGGCTAGGGGAGGGAGAGACCCAGTACTTC
J: TRBJ2-5
D: TRBD2
size: NA
V: TRBV7-3

CDR3: CASSLARAGGRGGYGYTF
DNA: TGTGCCAGCAGCTTAGCTCGGGCAGGGGGCCGGGGTGGCTATGGCTACACCTTC
J: TRBJ1-2
D: TRBD1
size: NA
V: TRBV7-2

CDR3: CASSLRGADNQPQHF
DNA: TGTGCCAGCAGTTTAAGGGGGGCCGACAATCAGCCCCAGCATTTT
J: TRBJ1-5
D: NA
size: NA
V: TRBV28

CDR3: CASSQEEGRKAFF
DNA: TGCGCCAGCAGCCAAGAAGAGGGGAGGAAAGCTTTCTTT
J: TRBJ1-1
D: NA
size: NA
V: TRBV4-3

CDR3: CASSPSPYRRGMNTEAFF
DNA: TGTGCCAGCAGCCCAAGCCCCTACAGGAGGGGCATGAACACTGAAGCTTTCTTT
J: TRBJ1-1
D: NA
size: NA
V: TRBV7-2

CDR3: CASSLARTPQETQYF
DNA: TGTGCCAGCAGCTTAGCGAGGACCCCTCAAGAGACCCAGTACTTC
J: TRBJ2-5
D: NA
size: NA
V: TRBV7-9

CDR3: CASSPLAGDTGELFF
DNA: TGTGCCAGCAGCCCACTAGCGGGAGACACCGGGGAGCTGTTTTTT
J: TRBJ2-2
D: TRBD2
size: once
V: TRBV4-2

CDR3: CASSLGDGSNQPQHF
DNA: TGTGCCAGCAGCTTAGGGGACGGAAGCAATCAGCCCCAGCATTTT
J: TRBJ1-5
D: NA
size: NA
V: TRBV7-6

CDR3: CASSPGHKEKLFF
DNA: TGTGCCAGCAGCCCGGGACACAAAGAAAAACTGTTTTTT
J: TRBJ1-4
D: NA
size: medium-sized
V: TRBV6-1

CDR3: CATSSIADTQYF
DNA: TGTGCCACCAGCAGTATCGCTGATACGCAGTATTTT
J: TRBJ2-3
D: NA
size: NA
V: TRBV15

CDR3: CASSGPGRAGGPSYNEQFF
DNA: TGTGCCAGCAGTGGCCCGGGTAGAGCGGGGGGGCCGAGTTACAATGAGCAGTTCTTC
J: TRBJ2-1
D: TRBD2
size: NA
V: TRBV6-1

CDR3: CASSLYGGMNTEAFF
DNA: TGTGCCAGCAGCTTGTATGGGGGAATGAACACTGAAGCTTTCTTT
J: TRBJ1-1
D: NA
size: NA
V: TRBV5-8

CDR3: CASSFMNTGELFF
DNA: TGTGCCAGCAGCTTCATGAACACCGGGGAGCTGTTTTTT
J: TRBJ2-2
D: NA
size: NA
V: TRBV7-3

CDR3: CASSLAQGGRNTEAFF
DNA: TGTGCCAGCAGCTTAGCCCAAGGAGGACGGAACACTGAAGCTTTCTTT
J: TRBJ1-1
D: NA
size: NA
V: TRBV7-9

CDR3: CASSQETGGVYNEQFF
DNA: TGCGCCAGCAGCCAAGAGACAGGGGGCGTCTACAATGAGCAGTTCTTC
J: TRBJ2-1
D: TRBD1
size: NA
V: TRBV4-3

CDR3: CASSLYGQPTGELFF
DNA: TGTGCCAGCAGCTTATACGGACAGCCCACCGGGGAGCTGTTTTTT
J: TRBJ2-2
D: NA
size: NA
V: TRBV7-8

CDR3: CASSSGEGWNSPLHF
DNA: TGTGCCAGCAGCTCAGGGGAGGGGTGGAATTCACCCCTCCACTTT
J: TRBJ1-6
D: NA
size: NA
V: TRBV13

CDR3: CASSQGRGRTVQGYTF
DNA: TGCGCCAGCAGCCAAGGTAGGGGCAGGACCGTCCAGGGCTACACCTTC
J: TRBJ1-2
D: NA
size: NA
V: TRBV4-1

CDR3: CASSLGAQGGQPQHF
DNA: TGTGCCAGCAGCTTAGGGGCACAGGGGGGACAGCCCCAGCATTTT
J: TRBJ1-5
D: TRBD1
size: NA
V: TRBV13